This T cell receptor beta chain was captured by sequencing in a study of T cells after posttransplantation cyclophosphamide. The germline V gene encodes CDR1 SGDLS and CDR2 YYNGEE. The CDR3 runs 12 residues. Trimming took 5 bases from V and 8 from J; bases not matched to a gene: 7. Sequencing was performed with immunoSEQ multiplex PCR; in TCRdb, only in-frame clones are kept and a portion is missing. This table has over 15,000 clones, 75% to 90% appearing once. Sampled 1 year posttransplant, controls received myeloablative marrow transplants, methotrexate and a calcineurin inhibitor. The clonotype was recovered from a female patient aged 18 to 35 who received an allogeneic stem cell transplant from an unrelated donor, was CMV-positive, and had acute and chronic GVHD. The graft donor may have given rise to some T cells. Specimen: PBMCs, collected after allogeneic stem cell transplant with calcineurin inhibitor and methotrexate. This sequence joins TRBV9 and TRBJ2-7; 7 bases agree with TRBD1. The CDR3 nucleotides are TGTGCCAGCAGTCTTCTAGGGGGCCAGCAGTACTTC. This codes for CASSLLGGQQYF.